This is a list of T cell receptor beta chains from one sample in a study of cytomegalovirus exposure and HLA in healthy donors. Libraries were prepared by immunoSEQ multiplex PCR; TCRdb keeps only in-frame clonotypes and omits some of them. The data contain tens of thousands of clones, about 72% of them singletons. Sequenced material: PBMCs. The receptor set was obtained from a young man in good health and CMV-seronegative. Both conserved end residues are part of each CDR3. The D gene is left open where the match is weak. Clone size appears in some rows only: once, few, many, or a class for an expanded clone.

d_gene	abundance	v_gene	j_gene	CDR3aa	CDR3nt
TRBD1	.	TRBV28	TRBJ2-7	CASSLYGTGMAEQYF	TGTGCCAGCAGTTTATATGGGACAGGGATGGCCGAGCAGTACTTC
TRBD2	.	TRBV5-1	TRBJ2-1	CASSLGTSGPPLNNEQFF	TGCGCCAGCAGCTTGGGGACTAGCGGGCCGCCCTTAAACAATGAGCAGTTCTTC
.	.	TRBV11-2	TRBJ1-1	CASSLMVYSTEAFF	TGTGCCAGCAGCTTAATGGTCTACAGCACTGAAGCTTTCTTT
TRBD1	.	TRBV2	TRBJ2-7	CASRGGGYEQYF	TGTGCCAGCAGAGGGGGCGGATACGAGCAGTACTTC
.	once	TRBV4-1	TRBJ2-1	CASSQAGDEQFF	TGCGCCAGCAGCCAAGCCGGGGATGAGCAGTTCTTC
TRBD2	few	TRBV6-1	TRBJ2-7	CASSEQTGGRDEQYF	TGTGCCAGCAGTGAACAAACGGGGGGGCGGGACGAGCAGTACTTC
TRBD1	.	TRBV7-8	TRBJ2-2	CASRIGGQGIGELFF	TGTGCCAGCAGAATAGGGGGACAGGGAATCGGGGAGCTGTTTTTT
TRBD1	once	TRBV4-1	TRBJ1-2	CASRMGQQFYGYTF	TGCGCCAGCCGGATGGGACAGCAATTCTATGGCTACACCTTC
TRBD1	.	TRBV28	TRBJ1-6	CASSFAGTVNSPLHF	TGTGCCAGCAGTTTTGCCGGGACAGTTAATTCACCCCTCCACTTT
.	.	TRBV21-1	TRBJ2-7	CASSNGWRTGSSYEQYF	TGTGCCAGCAGCAACGGGTGGAGGACGGGGAGCTCCTACGAGCAGTACTTC
TRBD1	once	TRBV5-6	TRBJ2-5	CASSLGRDRMETQYF	TGTGCCAGCAGCTTGGGCCGGGACAGGATGGAGACCCAGTACTTC
.	.	TRBV7-2	TRBJ2-7	CASSFRVSEQYF	TGTGCCAGCAGCTTTCGGGTGTCCGAGCAGTACTTC
.	.	TRBV5-5	TRBJ2-7	CASSLALTWYEQYF	TGTGCCAGCAGCTTGGCACTAACATGGTACGAGCAGTACTTC
.	.	TRBV15	TRBJ2-3	CATATDRPDTQYF	TGTGCCACAGCTACAGACAGGCCTGATACGCAGTATTTT
.	.	TRBV11-2	TRBJ1-3	CASSSLRGSGNTIYF	TGTGCCAGCAGCTCCCTCCGGGGATCTGGAAACACCATATATTTT
TRBD1	.	TRBV28	TRBJ2-7	CASSLKGRGGQGYF	TGTGCCAGCAGTTTAAAGGGGCGTGGGGGACAGGGCTACTTC
.	.	TRBV19	TRBJ1-4	CASSIGGVGNEKLFF	TGTGCCAGTAGTATAGGCGGGGTCGGAAATGAAAAACTGTTTTTT
.	.	TRBV27	TRBJ2-1	CASRSGLNEQFF	TGTGCCAGCAGAAGCGGGCTCAATGAGCAGTTCTTC
TRBD1	few	TRBV5-8	TRBJ2-7	CASSEFVGTAFVEQYF	TGTGCCAGCAGCGAATTCGTTGGGACAGCCTTCGTCGAGCAGTACTTC
TRBD1	.	TRBV10-3	TRBJ2-7	CAISTQSGTGQWEQYF	TGTGCCATCAGTACTCAATCCGGGACAGGACAGTGGGAGCAGTACTTC
TRBD2	.	TRBV2	TRBJ2-1	CASTASLAGGRVSGQFF	TGTGCCAGCACCGCTTCTTTAGCGGGAGGAAGAGTCAGCGGGCAGTTCTTC
.	.	TRBV5-4	TRBJ1-5	CASSLLNQPQHF	TGTGCCAGCAGCTTGTTAAATCAGCCCCAGCATTTT
.	.	TRBV30	TRBJ1-1	CAWSVWGDLAFF	TGTGCCTGGAGTGTCTGGGGGGACCTAGCTTTCTTT
TRBD1	.	TRBV5-4	TRBJ2-4	CASSLQTGKNIQYF	TGTGCCAGCAGCCTCCAGACAGGGAAAAACATTCAGTACTTC
TRBD1	once	TRBV5-1	TRBJ1-5	CASSPGQGGGQPQHF	TGCGCCAGCAGCCCGGGACAGGGAGGCGGTCAGCCCCAGCATTTT
.	once	TRBV5-8	TRBJ2-3	CASSPRLPDTQYF	TGTGCCAGCAGTCCGAGGTTGCCAGATACGCAGTATTTT
TRBD1	.	TRBV7-8	TRBJ2-3	CASSFPTTGTGNTDTQYF	TGTGCCAGCAGCTTTCCCACGACCGGGACAGGCAACACAGATACGCAGTATTTT
.	.	TRBV19	TRBJ2-2	CATKAGFDTGELFF	TGTGCCACCAAAGCAGGGTTCGACACCGGGGAGCTGTTTTTT
.	.	TRBV4-1	TRBJ1-4	CASSRAPRATNEKLFF	TGCGCCAGCAGCCGGGCTCCCAGAGCAACTAATGAAAAACTGTTTTTT
.	.	TRBV25-1	TRBJ2-7	CATRHVYEQYF	TGTGCCACCAGACACGTTTACGAGCAGTACTTC
TRBD1	few	TRBV4-3	TRBJ2-3	CASSPTGGVSDTQYF	TGCGCCAGCAGCCCCACAGGGGGCGTATCAGATACGCAGTATTTT
.	.	TRBV30	TRBJ2-3	CAGTRGSSSTDTQYF	TGTGCCGGGACTCGGGGGAGCTCTAGCACAGATACGCAGTATTTT